This T cell receptor (beta chain) was recovered during a study of blood T cell repertoires in COVID-19. Overall study context: Samples representing acute and convalescent COVID-19 were sourced from the United States, Italy and Spain. T cells, B-cell-depleted T cells, or PBMCs supplied cDNA or gDNA.

This clone was detected only once. Per the original methods: Cell counts per sample came from amplifying reference gene primers. Measured with immunoSEQ multiplex PCR; TCRdb has only the in-frame clones, and not every one. That table furnishes V, J and clone size, whereas the DNA furnished D and trimming. The sample includes some 140,000 clones, roughly 85% of them seen just once. Trimming took 7 bases from V and 4 from J; bases not matched to a gene: 10. CDR1 and CDR2 from the germline V gene are MDHEN and SYDVKM. The CDR3 runs to 15 residues. This clonotype was obtained from a man between 60 and 70 years old with acute or convalescent COVID-19. This chain uses TRBV28 with TRBJ1-2; 9 bases align to TRBD1. The specimen was peripheral blood. CDR3 DNA sequence: TGTGCCAGCATTCCCGGGACAGGGAAAACCTATGGCTACACCTTC. Translating gives CASIPGTGKTYGYTF.